This T cell receptor (beta chain) was obtained from a study of T cells after yellow fever vaccination. Per the germline V gene, CDR1 is DFQATT and CDR2 is SNEGSKA (reference sequence). Trimming pared 6 bases from V and 0 bases from J, leaving 19 bases between. The CDR3 covers 16 residues. This clonotype was detected ten times or more. Its antigen is not known. Researchers made TCR cDNA using 5'RACE template switching, and this step added a universal primer site and UMIs. TCRdb re-analysed the 5' RACE reads in MiXCR, keeping a single row per CDR3 protein. The sample gives roughly 120,000 distinct CDR3 sequences, 7.4% of which show up once; 2.5% is in the top ten. Study observations and caveats: Most primary-vaccination clones recurred post-booster (more than 95% CD4, roughly 91% CD8). Abundant clonotypes (contaminants from the bulk population) could be present in FACS-sorted repertoires.

The sample was CD4+ T cells sorted from PBMCs, taken about 10 days after the first yellow fever vaccination. This chain joins TRBV20-1 and TRBJ2-3; TRBD1 might be the D (5 bases). The TCR sequence derives from a man aged 18 to 30 who received the YFV17D yellow fever vaccine. CDR3 region: CSASGLRSISTDTQYF. The CDR3 DNA sequence: TGCAGTGCCTCAGGGCTCCGATCCATTAGCACAGATACGCAGTATTTT.